The 12 T cell receptor beta chains below come from one sample, sequenced in a study of cytomegalovirus exposure and HLA in healthy donors (dated by TCRdb to about 2017). Libraries were constructed by the immunoSEQ multiplex PCR assay. For the multiplex PCR, a mixture combining 60 forward primers for TCR Vbeta segments and 13 reverse primers for TCR Jbeta segments was used. TCRdb carries this immuneACCESS record with in-frame sequences only. Its versions omit some clonotypes, under half of them owing to an unresolved V gene in the studies checked, with the rest unexplained. Across this sample there are a few hundred thousand clones, with 60% to 80% seen only once. 1.8% of the sample goes to the ten largest clones. The material sequenced was PBMCs. These receptors were obtained from a woman in her twenties or thirties in good health and CMV-seronegative.

With regard to this clone: A junction end diverges from the germline sequence, so it may reflect a read error. The chain employs TRBV9 and TRBJ1-5; 8 positions agree with TRBD1. The CDR3 has 18 residues. The germline V gene encodes CDR1 SGDLS and CDR2 YYNGEE. The CDR3 is CAISVGGDWDRWNQPQHF. The CDR3 nucleotides read TGTGCCATCAGCGTAGGGGGTGATTGGGACAGGTGGAATCAGCCCCAGCATTTT.

V gene TRBV30 combines with J gene TRBJ1-1, with D maybe TRBD1 (5 bases). CDR1 is GTSNPN and CDR2 is SVGIG in the germline V gene (reference sequence). Trimming shortened V by 1 base and J by 6 bases, and 15 bases separated the two germline ends. This CDR3 is 14 amino acids long. The DNA of the CDR3 is TGTGCCTGGAGTGCGTTGGGGGGGGGTTCTGAAGCTTTCTTT. Its translation: CAWSALGGGSEAFF.

The CDR3 region has the DNA TGTGCCACCAGCAGAAGACCCGGGACAGCATTCACCGGGGAGCTGTTTTTT. Translating it yields CATSRRPGTAFTGELFF. The chain carries TRBV15 and TRBJ2-2; 7 nucleotides align to TRBD1. CDR1 and CDR2 from the germline V gene are LNHNV and YYDKDF (reference sequence). The CDR3 covers 17 residues. V dropped 2 bases and J dropped 4; count of bases not matched to a gene: 10.

This rearrangement joins TRBV30 to TRBJ2-2; no clear D gene. The CDR3 runs to 13 residues. Trimming took 2 bases from V and 7 from J, leaving 11 bases between them. The germline gives CDR1 GTSNPN, CDR2 SVGIG (reference sequence). Written as DNA, the CDR3 is TGTGCCTGGAGTCCGGGTTCGGGCGGGGAGCTGTTTTTT. Protein: CAWSPGSGGELFF.

The chain employs TRBV30 and TRBJ2-4, with unresolved D. This CDR3 has 12 amino acids. CDR1 and CDR2 (germline): GTSNPN, SVGIG (reference sequence). V was clipped by 3 bases and J by 14 bases, with 17 bases between them. CDR3 coding DNA: TGTGCCTGGAGCCCATCCGGGTTGCCGGAGTACTTC. Its protein product is CAWSPSGLPEYF.

The chain employs TRBV5-4 and TRBJ2-4; weak D call: TRBD1 (6 bases). Germline CDR1 reads SGHNT; CDR2 reads YYREEE (reference sequence). Trimming cost V 2 bases and J 5 bases, with 11 bases left between them. This CDR3 region has 14 residues. The CDR3 here is CASSFTGLENIQYF. The CDR3 DNA reads as TGTGCCAGCAGCTTTACAGGGCTCGAAAACATTCAGTACTTC.

The rearrangement links TRBV7-9 to TRBJ1-1, with 11 positions matching TRBD1. Germline V lookup: CDR1 SEHNR, CDR2 FQNEAQ (reference sequence). This CDR3 has 14 amino acids. Trimming removed 3 bases from V and 4 bases from J; junction bases left unmatched: 1. In DNA, the CDR3 is TGTGCCAGCAGCTTTGGGACAGGGGGCACTGAAGCTTTCTTT. Translated: CASSFGTGGTEAFF. The variable domain in full, with the rest retrieved from reference TRBV7-9 and TRBJ1-1, is DTGVSQNPRHKITKRGQNVTFRCDPISEHNRLYWYRQTLGQGPEFLTYFQNEAQLEKSRLLSDRFSAERPKGSFSTLEIQRTEQGDSAMYLCASSFGTGGTEAFFGQGTRLTVV.

This sequence joins TRBV7-2 and TRBJ2-7; 7 bases map to TRBD1. CDR1 is SGHTA and CDR2 is FQGNSA in the germline V gene. The junction had 13 bases not matched to a gene; V was cut back by 5 bases and J by 3 bases. The CDR3 is 16 amino acids. The CDR3 DNA is TGTGCCAGCAGCGTGGGCCCGGGACAGCTAGACTACGAGCAGTACTTC. It encodes CASSVGPGQLDYEQYF.

The rearrangement uses TRBV12-5 and TRBJ2-4, with D possibly matching TRBD1 (6 bases). Germline loops: CDR1 LGHNT, CDR2 FRNRAP. The CDR3 totals 17 residues. The V gene lost 0 bases and the J gene lost 0 bases, with 12 bases spanning the gap. This CDR3 is CASGLVLDSLAKNIQYF. The CDR3 DNA sequence: TGTGCTAGTGGTTTGGTACTGGACAGCTTAGCCAAAAACATTCAGTACTTC.

The V and J genes are TRBV11-3 and TRBJ1-1; D not resolved. The length of the CDR3 is 13 residues. The V end lost 0 bases, the J end lost 4 bases, and 6 bases lay between the germline ends. CDR1 is SGHNT and CDR2 is YENEEA in the germline V gene. The CDR3 reads CASSLDYSTEAFF. The CDR3 nucleotides are TGTGCCAGCAGCTTAGATTATAGCACTGAAGCTTTCTTT.

This clone has just one count. V gene TRBV9 combines with J gene TRBJ2-1, with 7 nucleotides matching TRBD1. The CDR3 is made up of 16 amino acids. Germline lookup yields CDR1 SGDLS and CDR2 YYNGEE. Trimming at V came to 0 bases and at J to 8 bases, leaving 11 bases not matched to a gene. The CDR3 nucleotides read TGTGCCAGCAGCGTAGGTTCAAGGGGGCGGTTCGATGAGCAGTTCTTC. It codes for CASSVGSRGRFDEQFF.

J is TRBJ2-3 and V is TRBV14; D possibly corresponds to TRBD1 (6 bases). Germline-derived CDR1 and CDR2 are SGHDN and FVKESK. The CDR3 has 16 residues. The V and J ends lost 0 bases and 0 bases respectively, with 10 bases between them. CDR3 loop: CASSQDGGISTDTQYF. DNA for the CDR3: TGTGCCAGCAGCCAAGATGGGGGCATTAGCACAGATACGCAGTATTTT.